This TCR beta chain is drawn from a study of PD-L1 blockade in urothelial cancer. The protocol was immunoSEQ multiplex PCR, while the TCRdb copy is restricted to in-frame clones and leaves out a portion. The data show approximately 45,000 clones, 75% to 85% seen once. This CDR3 spans 14 amino acids. Germline V gives CDR1 SGHVS, CDR2 FQNEAQ. Trimming cost V 5 bases and J 1 base, with 8 bases left between them. Described time point: pretreatment peripheral blood. Locally advanced or metastatic urothelial carcinoma affected all patients. V and J are TRBV7-8 and TRBJ1-4; unclear D gene. The source was PBMCs, collected around atezolizumab (anti-PD-L1) treatment. The sequence came from a man aged 50-59 years with urothelial cancer. The CDR3 reads CASSPRVTNEKLFF. CDR3 sequence (DNA): TGTGCCAGCAGCCCGAGGGTAACTAATGAAAAACTGTTTTTT.